This T cell receptor (beta chain) was observed in a study of T cell responses to AZD1222 COVID-19 vaccine. Profiled with immunoSEQ multiplex PCR; TCRdb holds only in-frame clones, not every one. The sample consists of 160,000 or so clones, about 91% of them appearing once. As regards this clone: Its antigen remains unidentified.

General study results and limits: Reports say nearly half of spike-specific TCRs go after unmutated variant regions. Every sample of the repertoires postdated the peak T cell response.

Germline V CDR1 and CDR2: MDHEN, SYDVKM. Between the trimmed V and J ends, which lost 5 bases and 3 bases, there was a span of 10 bases. CDR3 length: 14 residues. The rearrangement links TRBV28 to TRBJ1-4, with D unclear. The sequence came from an adult in good health. The sequenced sample was peripheral blood, obtained on day 0 of AZD1222 vaccination. CDR3 residues: CASSTTRSNEKLFF. The CDR3 region has the DNA TGTGCCAGCAGTACGACAAGATCTAATGAAAAACTGTTTTTT.